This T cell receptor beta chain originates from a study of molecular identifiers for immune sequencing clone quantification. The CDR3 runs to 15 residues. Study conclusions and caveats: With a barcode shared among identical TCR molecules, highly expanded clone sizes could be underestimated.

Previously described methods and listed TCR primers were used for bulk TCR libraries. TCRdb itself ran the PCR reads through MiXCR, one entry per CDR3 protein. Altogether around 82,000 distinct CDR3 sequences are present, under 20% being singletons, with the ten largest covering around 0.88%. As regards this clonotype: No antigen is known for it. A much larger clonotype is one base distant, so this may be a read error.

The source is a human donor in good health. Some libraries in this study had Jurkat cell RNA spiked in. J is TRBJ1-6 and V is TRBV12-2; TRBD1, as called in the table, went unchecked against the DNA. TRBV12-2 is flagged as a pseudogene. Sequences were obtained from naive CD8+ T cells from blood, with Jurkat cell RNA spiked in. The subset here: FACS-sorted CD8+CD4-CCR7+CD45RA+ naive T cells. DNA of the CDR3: TGTGCAAGTCGCGGGAGCACAGGGACTAATCCACCCCTCCACTTT. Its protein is CASRGSTGTNPPLHF.